This T cell receptor (beta chain) is from a study of T cell changes during pregnancy in multiple sclerosis. Only in-frame clones appear in the TCRdb table, and some are missing; sequencing was by immunoSEQ multiplex PCR. The table lists just under 65,000 clones, 96% of them singletons. The source material was CD8+ T cells from peripheral blood mononuclear cells, sampled after pregnancy. This receptor was taken from a female donor with multiple sclerosis, enrolled in a pregnancy study.

The CDR3 bases are TGCGCCAGCAGTGGGGGAGAACAGGGAGAGGCAATCTATCAGCCCCAGCATTTT. It specifies CASSGGEQGEAIYQPQHF. The gene calls are TRBV10-1 and TRBJ1-5; maybe TRBD1 (6 bases). The CDR3 extends over 18 amino acids. The germline V gene has CDR1 WNHNN and CDR2 SYGVQD (reference sequence). V was cut by 4 bases and J by 5 bases, with 24 bases left in between.